The T cell receptor (beta chain) under discussion was sequenced for a study of CD8 T cells in ankylosing spondylitis. Of note for this clonotype: Its antigen is as yet unknown.

Germline assignment: CDR1 KGHSH and CDR2 LQKENI. With V trimmed by 3 bases and J by 6 bases, 3 bases remained unmatched. This CDR3 is 14 amino acids long. Study conclusions and caveats: Researchers reportedly found disease-linked clones significantly enriched in matched ankylosing spondylitis synovial fluid. What appeared characteristic of ankylosing spondylitis blood was a TCR beta motif of seven to nine highly homologous variants. Peripheral blood samples showed relatively rare disease-linked clones, and these clones were CD8+.

From the 5' RACE reads, TCRdb called clonotypes with MiXCR, one entry per CDR3 protein. The sample holds 700,000 to 1,000,000 distinct CDR3 sequences, approximately 12% seen once. The chain has TRBV18 and TRBJ1-5, with 9 bases matching TRBD1. Sequenced sample: blood, either unsorted or a sorted T cell fraction (not recorded which). The receptor was derived from a male donor with ankylosing spondylitis. The CDR3 sequence: CASSPGTGLQPQHF. The CDR3, as DNA: TGTGCCAGCTCACCGGGGACAGGGCTTCAGCCCCAGCATTTT.